The T cell receptor beta chain under discussion was sequenced for a study of blood T cells in healthy people across ages. Study at large: About one barcoded beta molecule was captured per two T cells (by template switching).

Next came a second PCR, run for about 7 to 12 cycles, which used a sample-barcoded 5' primer along with a J-beta primer mix. MiXCR, run by TCRdb on the 5' RACE reads, gives a single entry per CDR3 protein. The sample includes about 680,000 distinct CDR3 sequences, about half of them seen just once. The CDR3 has 15 residues. The chain uses TRBV21-1 and TRBJ2-5; the D call TRBD2 from the table was never checked on the DNA. TRBV21-1 is noted as a pseudogene. The receptor's source is a woman in her sixties in good health. The material sequenced was blood. CDR3: CASSLNRTTYNEQYF. Written as DNA, the CDR3 is TGTGCCAGCAGCTTGAACAGGACTACCTACAATGAGCAGTACTTC.